This T cell receptor (beta chain) is drawn from a study of blood T cell repertoires in COVID-19. Study as a whole: COVID-19 samples collected from the United States, Italy and Spain covered acute and convalescent phases. PBMCs, B-cell-depleted T cells, or T cells provided the cDNA or gDNA that made up the material.

Source study methods: Amplification of reference gene primers provided the estimated nucleated cell counts. Measured with immunoSEQ multiplex PCR; TCRdb has only the in-frame clones, and not every one. That table is the source of V, J and clone size, and D and trimming were worked out from the DNA. The table shows roughly 36,000 clones, with around 87% occurring only once. This sequence was found in a man in his forties or fifties with active or convalescent COVID-19. Source material: peripheral blood.

Here the CDR3 DNA reads TGTGCCAGCAGCTCCGGGGAGGGTACTGAAGCTTTCTTT. Its translation: CASSSGEGTEAFF. This chain links TRBV7-3 with TRBJ1-1; no clear D. V was clipped by 4 bases and J by 5 bases, with 11 bases between them. The V gene's germline CDR1 is SGHTA and CDR2 FQGTGA. CDR3 length equals 13 residues.